Each of the 24 T cell receptor beta chains below was sequenced from the same sample in a study of blood T cells in healthy people across ages. Combining a sample-barcoded 5' primer with a J-beta primer mix, a second PCR ran for about 6 to 11 cycles. TCRdb fed the 5' RACE reads into MiXCR, producing one record per CDR3 protein. The data show around 1,000,000 distinct CDR3 sequences, about 23% seen once. These data also featured in a second study, about T cells of mothers and their children.

Sequenced input: blood. The source of these receptors is a girl between 2 and 10 years old in good health.

The chain combines TRBV28 with TRBJ1-2; tentatively, D is TRBD1 (5 bases). Germline V gene data show CDR1 as MDHEN and CDR2 as SYDVKM. This CDR3 region has 15 residues. V was trimmed by 3 bases and J by 6 bases, leaving 17 bases between them. This CDR3 reads CASSFWGVSRDGYTF. Written as DNA, the CDR3 is TGTGCCAGCAGTTTTTGGGGGGTAAGCCGGGATGGCTACACCTTC.

J is TRBJ1-4 and V is TRBV7-9, with 10 bases identical to TRBD1. From germline, CDR1 is SEHNR and CDR2 FQNEAQ (reference sequence). The J segment lost 7 bases and the V segment lost 6 bases, leaving 8 bases of the junction unmatched. The CDR3 has 15 amino acids. This CDR3 is CASSSTGTGVEKLFF. The CDR3 nucleotides read TGTGCCAGCAGTTCCACCGGGACAGGGGTTGAAAAACTGTTTTTT. The whole variable domain, filled in from reference TRBV7-9 and TRBJ1-4, reads DTGVSQNPRHKITKRGQNVTFRCDPISEHNRLYWYRQTLGQGPEFLTYFQNEAQLEKSRLLSDRFSAERPKGSFSTLEIQRTEQGDSAMYLCASSSTGTGVEKLFFGSGTQLSVL.

This clonotype was detected a few times. The chain employs TRBV12-3 or TRBV12-4 and TRBJ1-6; 7 bases are a match to TRBD1. The CDR3 contains 15 residues. V gave up 8 bases and J gave up 5 bases; unmatched junction bases: 9. CDR3 coding DNA: TGTGCCAGCTCGTTGGGACAGAAGAATAATTCACCCCTCCACTTT. Protein product: CASSLGQKNNSPLHF.

The chain joins TRBV28 to TRBJ1-4, with D unresolved. The CDR3 spans 13 residues. In germline, CDR1 is MDHEN, CDR2 SYDVKM. V was shortened by 7 bases and J by 1 base, with 7 bases between the two germline ends. CDR3 nucleotides: TGTGCCAGCAAAAAGGGAACTAATGAAAAACTGTTTTTT. This sequence encodes CASKKGTNEKLFF.

The chain has TRBV5-1 and TRBJ2-6; D might be TRBD1 (6 bases). Germline V gene data show CDR1 as SGHRS and CDR2 as YFSETQ. The CDR3 spans 16 residues. Deletions cut 2 bases from V and 0 bases from J, with 9 bases between. The chain's CDR3 is CASSFDRSSGANVLTF. The CDR3, as DNA: TGCGCCAGCAGCTTCGACAGGAGCTCTGGGGCCAACGTCCTGACTTTC.

The V call is TRBV4-3, the J call TRBJ1-6; D unclear. The germline CDR1 and CDR2 sequences are LGHNA and YSLEER. V was cut by 4 bases and J by 9 bases, with 31 bases left in between. This CDR3 is built from 20 residues. CDR3 sequence reads: CASSPYVSGFWTPSGSPLHF. CDR3 in DNA: TGCGCCAGCAGCCCCTACGTTTCGGGCTTTTGGACCCCCAGCGGTTCACCCCTCCACTTT.

The V call is TRBV7-2, the J call TRBJ1-3; possibly TRBD1 for D (6 bases). The CDR3 loop spans 14 amino acids. Trimming took 5 bases from V and 4 from J, leaving 12 bases between them. Germline V lookup: CDR1 SGHTA, CDR2 FQGNSA. Here the CDR3 DNA reads TGTGCCAGCAGCCCGTCCGGGACAGGAAACACCATATATTTT. Its protein is CASSPSGTGNTIYF.

This clonotype was counted a few times. The genes are TRBV7-9 and TRBJ2-7; TRBD1 aligns across 7 bases. Germline CDR1 and CDR2: SEHNR and FQNEAQ (reference sequence). Losses at the gene ends were 3 bases for V and 2 bases for J; bases not matched to a gene: 4. The CDR3 is 14 amino acids. In DNA form, the CDR3 reads TGTGCCAGCAGCTTTACGGGACAGACCTACGAGCAGTACTTC. It translates to CASSFTGQTYEQYF.

The rearrangement uses TRBV6-5 and TRBJ2-7; 10 bases fit TRBD2. The CDR3 runs 16 residues. V shed 0 bases and J 4 bases; nucleotides not matched to a gene: 6. CDR1 and CDR2 (germline): MNHEY, SVGAGI. In DNA form, the CDR3 reads TGTGCCAGCAGTTACTCTCTTACTAGCGGGGTGTACGAGCAGTACTTC. Translation gives CASSYSLTSGVYEQYF.

The rearrangement joins TRBV28 to TRBJ2-5; a possible D gene is TRBD1 (5 bases). The J call is uncertain, as TRBJ2-7 better fits the DNA end. Germline assignment: CDR1 MDHEN and CDR2 SYDVKM. The CDR3 has 13 amino acids. The CDR3 nucleotides are TGTGCCAGCACCCCAAGGGGCACATACGAGCAGTACTTC. It is translated as CASTPRGTYEQYF.

With respect to this clonotype: The junction differs from germline at one of its ends, possibly a read error. The chain joins TRBV7-9 to TRBJ1-4; D is undetermined. The CDR3 has 14 amino acids. Germline V gene sequence: CDR1 SEHNR, CDR2 FQNEAQ (reference sequence). This CDR3 reads CAGSPGRYNEKLFF. The CDR3, as DNA: TGTGCCGGCAGCCCCGGACGGTATAATGAAAAACTGTTTTTT.

The chain joins TRBV7-2 to TRBJ2-7; TRBD2 matches at 10 bases. The germline CDR1 and CDR2 sequences are SGHTA and FQGNSA. Trimming removed 5 bases from V and 1 base from J; junction bases left unmatched: 5. The CDR3 is 15 residues long. CDR3 sequence reads: CASSPTSGVSYEQYF. As DNA, the CDR3 is TGTGCCAGCAGCCCAACTAGCGGGGTTTCCTACGAGCAGTACTTC.

This clonotype appeared a few times. This rearrangement joins TRBV20-1 to TRBJ2-1; no clear D gene. Looked up from germline, CDR1 is DFQATT and CDR2 is SNEGSKA (reference sequence). This CDR3 spans 16 amino acids. Trimming left V 0 bases short and J 6 bases short, with 18 bases between. DNA of the CDR3: TGCAGTGCTAGAGATCAAATGGGTTTGTCGGGCAATGAGCAGTTCTTC. Protein product: CSARDQMGLSGNEQFF.

This chain joins TRBV5-1 and TRBJ1-2; no reliable D call. The CDR3 extends over 16 amino acids. The V end was cut by 9 bases, the J end by 0 bases, with 21 bases between. Germline-derived CDR1 and CDR2 are SGHRS and YFSETQ. The CDR3 DNA is TGCGCCACCGCGGTAGGCCAGGACCCGGCTAACTATGGCTACACCTTC. Its translation: CATAVGQDPANYGYTF.

The genes are TRBV29-1 and TRBJ2-4, with 9 bases fitting TRBD1. The CDR3 totals 19 residues. V dropped 7 bases and J dropped 1; count of bases not matched to a gene: 20. Looked up from germline, CDR1 is SQVTM and CDR2 is ANQGSEA. CDR3 nucleotide sequence: TGCAGCGCGATCTTACTGTTAACAGGGGGCGCGCGTGCCAAAAACATTCAGTACTTC. It translates to CSAILLLTGGARAKNIQYF.

This clonotype was counted once. This chain joins TRBV7-9 and TRBJ2-5; 7 bases line up with TRBD2. TRBJ2-1 matches the DNA end more closely, so the J call is doubtful. The germline V gene has CDR1 SEHNR and CDR2 FQNEAQ (reference sequence). The CDR3 length is 14 residues. CDR3 amino acids: CASSLWEGPRVQFF. CDR3 nucleotide sequence: TGTGCCAGCAGCTTGTGGGAGGGCCCGAGAGTGCAGTTCTTC.

This chain joins TRBV2 and TRBJ2-1; D is possibly TRBD2 (5 bases). CDR1 is SNHLY and CDR2 is FYNNEI in the germline V gene. This CDR3 has 14 residues. Trimming cost V 1 base and J 7 bases, with 11 bases left between them. CDR3 sequence reads: CASSEVRAANEQFF. In DNA form, the CDR3 reads TGTGCCAGCAGTGAAGTACGAGCGGCGAATGAGCAGTTCTTC.

This chain joins TRBV29-1 and TRBJ1-1; 11 bases are shared with TRBD1. V trimming: 6 bases; J trimming: 7 bases; junction bases outside the gene matches: 7. Germline CDR1 is SQVTM and CDR2 is ANQGSEA. The CDR3 totals 13 residues. CDR3 residues: CSVAGQGGFEAFF. CDR3 DNA sequence: TGCAGCGTCGCGGGACAGGGGGGTTTTGAAGCTTTCTTT.

The V and J genes are TRBV4-1 and TRBJ1-6; D gene ambiguous. Trimming removed 8 bases from V and 10 bases from J, with 15 bases in between. Germline V CDR1 and CDR2: MGHRA, YSYEKL. This CDR3 contains 13 residues. In DNA form, the CDR3 reads TGCGCCAGCGCCCTTACCGGGTACTCACCCCTCCACTTT. Residues: CASALTGYSPLHF.

The chain links TRBV6-5 to TRBJ2-5; 10 bases are shared with TRBD2. Losses at the gene ends were 2 bases for V and 7 bases for J; bases not matched to a gene: 7. The CDR3 contains 15 residues. In germline, CDR1 is MNHEY, CDR2 SVGAGI. CDR3 sequence reads: CASSYPSGGAGTQYF. Written as DNA, the CDR3 is TGTGCCAGCAGTTACCCTAGCGGGGGTGCAGGGACCCAGTACTTC.

The sample holds a few counts of this clonotype. The rearrangement joins TRBV5-1 to TRBJ2-5, with 7 nucleotides matching TRBD1. The DNA matches TRBJ2-1 better at its end, which makes the J call doubtful. The CDR3 length is 14 residues. Germline CDR1 reads SGHRS; CDR2 reads YFSETQ. CDR3: CASSYGTEENEQFF. As DNA, the CDR3 is TGCGCCAGCAGCTACGGGACAGAAGAGAATGAGCAGTTCTTC.

This rearrangement joins TRBV18 to TRBJ2-7; D is possibly TRBD1 (6 bases). Germline loops: CDR1 KGHSH, CDR2 LQKENI. V was cut by 3 bases and J by 7 bases, with 16 bases left in between. The CDR3 runs to 14 residues. CDR3 amino acids: CASSPLRGSREQYF. The CDR3 region has the DNA TGTGCCAGCTCACCCCTCAGGGGATCGAGGGAGCAGTACTTC.

Only a few counts were recorded for this clonotype. The chain has TRBV29-1 and TRBJ2-1, with 11 positions matching TRBD2. In germline, CDR1 is SQVTM, CDR2 ANQGSEA. Trimming cost V 6 bases and J 7 bases; bases outside gene matches: 5. The CDR3 totals 13 residues. CDR3: CSVVAGGLNEQFF. As DNA, the CDR3 is TGCAGCGTGGTAGCGGGGGGGTTGAATGAGCAGTTCTTC.

This chain joins TRBV7-2 and TRBJ2-3; 9 nucleotides align to TRBD2. The ends lost 1 base at V and 2 bases at J; junction bases unmatched: 7. In germline, CDR1 is SGHTA, CDR2 FQGNSA. The CDR3 consists of 17 residues. In DNA, the CDR3 is TGTGCCAGCAGCTTAGTAGTTGTAGCGGGGGACACAGATACGCAGTATTTT. It encodes CASSLVVVAGDTDTQYF.